These 9 T cell receptor beta chains share one sample of origin, sequenced in a study of T cell changes during pregnancy in multiple sclerosis (dated by TCRdb to about 2019). The library relied on the immunoSEQ multiplex PCR assay. TCRdb retrieved this table from immuneACCESS and kept in-frame rearrangements only. Not all clones are present; in checked studies, unresolved V genes account for under half, and no reason is known for the remainder. This sample is represented by roughly 84,000 clones; 90% to 95% of them were singletons. Under 1.5% of the sample belongs to the ten largest clones. The material sequenced was peripheral blood, taken in the third trimester of pregnancy. The receptors were gathered from a female donor in good health, enrolled as a control in a pregnancy study.

The chain recombines TRBV28 with TRBJ1-2; the D is unclear. The germline CDR1 and CDR2 sequences are MDHEN and SYDVKM. The CDR3 sequence is 12 residues long. This CDR3 reads CGASPSNYGYTF. The DNA of the CDR3 is TGTGGAGCTTCTCCCTCTAACTATGGCTACACCTTC.

The chain is built from TRBV28 and TRBJ1-5, with D possibly matching TRBD1 (5 bases). The CDR3 runs to 16 residues. Germline lookup yields CDR1 MDHEN and CDR2 SYDVKM. Trimming took off 4 bases at V and 0 bases at J, with 13 bases between the two ends. CDR3 in DNA: TGTGCCAGCAGTTGGCCTGGGGCAGGTAGCAATCAGCCCCAGCATTTT. Translation: CASSWPGAGSNQPQHF.

The genes are TRBV28 and TRBJ1-1; no reliable D call. Per the germline V gene, CDR1 is MDHEN and CDR2 is SYDVKM. The CDR3 runs 14 residues. Deletions cut 2 bases from V and 5 bases from J, with 12 bases between. CDR3 sequence: CASSLRGEGTEAFF. The CDR3 DNA sequence: TGTGCCAGCAGTTTAAGAGGAGAGGGAACTGAAGCTTTCTTT.

The chain carries TRBV2 and TRBJ2-1; 8 bases are shared with TRBD2. The V and J ends lost 8 bases and 6 bases, in that order; junction bases with no gene match: 3. The germline V gene has CDR1 SNHLY and CDR2 FYNNEI. The CDR3 is 12 residues long. The CDR3 DNA reads TGTGCCAGCCAGCGGGAGATCAATGAGCAGTTCTTC. Amino acids: CASQREINEQFF.

The gene calls are TRBV11-2 and TRBJ1-4; maybe TRBD1 (6 bases). CDR3 length: 15 residues. Per the germline V gene, CDR1 is SGHAT and CDR2 is FQNNGV. Trimming removed 2 bases from V and 5 bases from J, with 12 bases in between. CDR3 sequence (DNA): TGTGCCAGCAGCTTACTCACAGGGAAAAATGAAAAACTGTTTTTT. As protein: CASSLLTGKNEKLFF.

The V and J genes are TRBV6-6 and TRBJ2-7; 9 bases line up with TRBD1. This CDR3 is built from 15 residues. Germline CDR1 reads MNHNY; CDR2 reads SVGAGI (reference sequence). The J segment lost 2 bases and the V segment lost 5 bases, leaving 7 bases of the junction unmatched. CDR3 DNA sequence: TGTGCCAGCAGTGGCACTACAGGGGGCCCCTACGAGCAGTACTTC. It yields the protein CASSGTTGGPYEQYF.

This clone was found many times. The rearrangement links TRBV5-4 to TRBJ1-3; no clear D. CDR3 length: 18 amino acids. Germline CDR1 reads SGHNT; CDR2 reads YYREEE (reference sequence). The V gene lost 4 bases and the J gene lost 2 bases, with 22 bases spanning the gap. The CDR3 loop is CASSPFPTGPLTGNTIYF. In DNA form, the CDR3 reads TGTGCCAGCAGCCCCTTTCCCACCGGTCCCCTCACTGGAAACACCATATATTTT.

This chain joins TRBV28 and TRBJ2-3; TRBD2 matches 8 bases. There are 19 residues in the CDR3. Germline CDR1 is MDHEN and CDR2 is SYDVKM. V lost 7 bases, J lost 4 bases, and 22 bases stayed unmatched. The CDR3 sequence: CASTGGGMSVVVAPDTQYF. The CDR3 coding sequence is TGTGCCAGCACGGGGGGGGGTATGTCGGTGGTAGTTGCCCCAGATACGCAGTATTTT.

The V gene is TRBV11-3, the J gene TRBJ2-4, with a weak D call TRBD1 (5 bases). This CDR3 is 12 amino acids long. The germline V gene has CDR1 SGHNT and CDR2 YENEEA. Trimming cost V 4 bases and J 7 bases, with 8 bases left between them. The CDR3 region has the DNA TGTGCCAGCAGCTCCAGGGATAACATTCAGTACTTC. This encodes CASSSRDNIQYF.